This T cell receptor beta chain was sequenced in a study of CD8+CD57+ T cells in acquired aplastic anemia. Study-wide results and limits: Patients and controls had in common 25 to 35 CD8+ CDR3 sequences.

Note on this clonotype: Its antigen is unidentified.

V was trimmed by 3 bases and J by 2 bases, leaving 12 bases between them. The CDR3 extends over 15 amino acids. Germline V lookup: CDR1 ENHRY, CDR2 SYGVKD. Genomic DNA provided the template from which TCR beta VDJ and CDR3 profiles were obtained. TCRdb re-called the reads with MiXCR, one entry per CDR3 protein. This table holds 200,000 or so distinct CDR3 sequences, more than 55% found once. Patients selected for sequencing had displayed CD8+CD57+ cell expansion by flow cytometry. This sequence joins TRBV10-3 and TRBJ2-3; the D call may be TRBD1 or TRBD2 (5 bases each). The sequence was collected from a human donor with aplastic anemia. The sample consisted of sorted CD4+, CD8+, or CD8+CD57+ T cells (not recorded which) from PBMCs. CDR3: CAISDPGAPTDTQYF. The CDR3 DNA reads TGTGCCATCAGTGACCCCGGGGCGCCCACAGATACGCAGTATTTT.